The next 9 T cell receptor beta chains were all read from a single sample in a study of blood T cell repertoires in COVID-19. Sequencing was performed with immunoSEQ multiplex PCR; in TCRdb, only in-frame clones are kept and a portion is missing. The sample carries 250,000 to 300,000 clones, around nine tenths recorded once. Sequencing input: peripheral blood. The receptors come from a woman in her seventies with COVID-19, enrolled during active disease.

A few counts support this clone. The DNA for the CDR3 is TGTGCCAGCAGCCAAGACGGCCTCTCTCAGGCTCTCGAGCAGTACTTC. Protein product: CASSQDGLSQALEQYF. The V gene is TRBV4-2, the J gene TRBJ2-7; the D is unclear. There are 16 residues in the CDR3. V lost 0 bases to trimming and J lost 6 bases, with 18 bases between them. The germline gives CDR1 LGHNA, CDR2 YNFKEQ.

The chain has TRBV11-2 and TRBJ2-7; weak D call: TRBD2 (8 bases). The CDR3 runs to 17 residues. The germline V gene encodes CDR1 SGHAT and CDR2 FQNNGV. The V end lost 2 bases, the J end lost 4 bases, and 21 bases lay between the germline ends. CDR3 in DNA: TGTGCCAGCAGCTTAACCCAACAGGGGAGCGGGAGTTACGAGCAGTACTTC. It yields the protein CASSLTQQGSGSYEQYF.

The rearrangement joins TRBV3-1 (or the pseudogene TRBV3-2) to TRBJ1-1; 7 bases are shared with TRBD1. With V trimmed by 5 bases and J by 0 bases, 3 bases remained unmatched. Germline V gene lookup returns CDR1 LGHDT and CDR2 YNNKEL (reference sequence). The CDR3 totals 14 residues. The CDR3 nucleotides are TGTGCCAGCAGCTTGACAGGGATGAACACTGAAGCTTTCTTT. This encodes CASSLTGMNTEAFF.

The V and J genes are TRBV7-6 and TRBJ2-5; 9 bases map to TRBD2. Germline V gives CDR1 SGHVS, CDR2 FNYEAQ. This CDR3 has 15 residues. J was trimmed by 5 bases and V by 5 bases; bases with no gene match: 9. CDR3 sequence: CASSPLAGTTETQYF. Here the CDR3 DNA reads TGTGCCAGCAGCCCACTAGCGGGCACGACGGAGACCCAGTACTTC. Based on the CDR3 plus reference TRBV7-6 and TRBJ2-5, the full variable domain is GAGVSQSPRYKVTKRGQDVALRCDPISGHVSLYWYRQALGQGPEFLTYFNYEAQQDKSGLPNDRFSAERPEGSISTLTIQRTEQRDSAMYRCASSPLAGTTETQYFGPGTRLLVL.

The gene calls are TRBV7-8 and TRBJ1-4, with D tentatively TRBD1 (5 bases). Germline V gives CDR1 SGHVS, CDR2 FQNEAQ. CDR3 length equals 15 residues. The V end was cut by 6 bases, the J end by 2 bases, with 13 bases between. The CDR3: CASSPSGGTNEKLFF. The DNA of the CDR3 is TGTGCCAGCAGTCCCAGCGGGGGGACTAATGAAAAACTGTTTTTT.

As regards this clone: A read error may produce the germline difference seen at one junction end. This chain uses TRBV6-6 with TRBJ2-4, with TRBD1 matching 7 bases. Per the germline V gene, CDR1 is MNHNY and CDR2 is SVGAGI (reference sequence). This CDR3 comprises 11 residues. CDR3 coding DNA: TGTGCCAGCAGTTACTCGACAGGGTATAGCTTC. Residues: CASSYSTGYSF.

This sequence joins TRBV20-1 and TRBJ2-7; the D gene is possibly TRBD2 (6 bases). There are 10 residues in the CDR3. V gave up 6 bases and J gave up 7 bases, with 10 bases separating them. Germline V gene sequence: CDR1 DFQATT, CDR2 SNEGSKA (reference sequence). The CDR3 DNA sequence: TGCAGTGCGGAGACTAGAGAGCAGTACTTC. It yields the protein CSAETREQYF.

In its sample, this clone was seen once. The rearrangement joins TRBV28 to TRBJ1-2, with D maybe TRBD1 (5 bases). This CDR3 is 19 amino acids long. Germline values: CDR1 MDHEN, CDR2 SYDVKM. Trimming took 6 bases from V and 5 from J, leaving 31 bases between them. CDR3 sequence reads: CASSPLGGISRVLSYGYTF. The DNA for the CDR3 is TGTGCCAGCAGCCCCCTGGGGGGGATTTCCCGGGTTCTGTCTTATGGCTACACCTTC.

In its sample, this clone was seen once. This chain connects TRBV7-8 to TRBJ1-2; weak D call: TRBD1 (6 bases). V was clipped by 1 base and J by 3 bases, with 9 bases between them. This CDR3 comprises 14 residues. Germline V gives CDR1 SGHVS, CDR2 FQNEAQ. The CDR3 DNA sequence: TGTGCCAGCAGCTTAGTGCAGGGGTACTATGGCTACACCTTC. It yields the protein CASSLVQGYYGYTF.